Below are 9 T cell receptor beta chains sequenced from a single sample in a study of control samples from healthy donors and cancer patients. The protocol was immunoSEQ multiplex PCR, while the TCRdb copy is restricted to in-frame clones and leaves out a portion. The table lists 85,000 to 90,000 clones, over 75% of them singletons. The specimen was blood. These receptor sequences come from a woman in her 40s in good health.

This chain uses TRBV7-9 with TRBJ1-5; D remains unclear. The CDR3 has 14 residues. Germline values: CDR1 SEHNR, CDR2 FQNEAQ (reference sequence). V was cut by 4 bases and J by 4 bases, with 11 bases left in between. The CDR3 DNA reads TGTGCCAGCAGCTCGCCTGGGGAAAATCAGCCCCAGCATTTT. Amino acid sequence: CASSSPGENQPQHF.

This chain connects TRBV4-3 to TRBJ2-7; D unclear. From germline, CDR1 is LGHNA and CDR2 YSLEER. The CDR3 extends over 16 amino acids. Trimming left V 1 base short and J 0 bases short, with 13 bases between. The CDR3 sequence is CASSQVWTESSYEQYF. The CDR3 region has the DNA TGCGCCAGCAGCCAAGTCTGGACCGAAAGCTCCTACGAGCAGTACTTC.

The chain joins TRBV18 to TRBJ1-2, with D possibly TRBD1 on 6 matching bases. V was trimmed by 6 bases and J by 7 bases, leaving 18 bases between them. The CDR3 spans 14 residues. CDR1 and CDR2 from the germline V gene are KGHSH and LQKENI. The CDR3 DNA sequence: TGTGCCAGCTCGCAGGGGAACAGGGATTCTGGCTACACCTTC. It encodes CASSQGNRDSGYTF.

The V gene is TRBV30, the J gene TRBJ2-1, with TRBD1 identical over 9 bases. CDR3 size: 16 residues. Looked up from germline, CDR1 is GTSNPN and CDR2 is SVGIG (reference sequence). With 0 bases clipped from V and 7 bases from J, the junction kept 10 bases outside the gene matches. CDR3 in amino acids: CAWSVEGTGLWNEQFF. For the CDR3, the DNA is TGTGCCTGGAGTGTGGAAGGGACAGGGCTGTGGAATGAGCAGTTCTTC.

In DNA, the CDR3 is TGTGCCAGCAGTGAAGCGTGGACAGGGGAGTACGAGCAGTACTTC. Amino acids: CASSEAWTGEYEQYF. This sequence joins TRBV6-1 and TRBJ2-7; TRBD1 aligns across 9 bases. The trim removed 0 bases at V and 4 bases at J, leaving 4 bases unmatched. The CDR3 is 15 amino acids. The V gene's germline CDR1 is MNHNS and CDR2 SASEGT.

The chain couples TRBV5-6 to TRBJ2-7; D is undetermined. CDR3 length: 14 residues. Trimming removed 0 bases at V and 0 bases at J, with 7 bases between. From germline, CDR1 is SGHDT and CDR2 YYEEEE. The CDR3 bases are TGTGCCAGCAGCTTGGGACACCTCTCCTACGAGCAGTACTTC. It encodes CASSLGHLSYEQYF.

The genes are TRBV6-6 and TRBJ2-1; D is uncertain. The CDR3 covers 13 residues. Trimming stripped 0 bases from V and 9 bases from J, with 9 bases between. Looked up from germline, CDR1 is MNHNY and CDR2 is SVGAGI (reference sequence). The DNA of the CDR3 is TGTGCCAGCAGTTACTCTGCCGGCGCTGAGCAGTTCTTC. This gives the protein CASSYSAGAEQFF.

The chain links TRBV7-8 to TRBJ1-2, with D perhaps TRBD1 (6 bases). The CDR3 length is 14 residues. In germline, CDR1 is SGHVS, CDR2 FQNEAQ. The V and J ends lost 4 bases and 5 bases respectively, with 14 bases between them. CDR3 coding DNA: TGTGCCAGCAGCTGGACAGAAACCTCTTATGGCTACACCTTC. The encoded protein is CASSWTETSYGYTF.

The chain joins TRBV12-3 or TRBV12-4 to TRBJ2-7; tentatively, D is TRBD2 (6 bases). This CDR3 has 13 amino acids. Trimming pared 5 bases from V and 3 bases from J, leaving 11 bases between. The CDR3, as DNA: TGTGCCAGCAGTCAAACGGGAGTCTACGAGCAGTACTTC. Its protein is CASSQTGVYEQYF.